This entry is about one T cell receptor beta chain. Its antigen is not yet known. No much larger clone is present one base from it, and per-base qualities are unavailable. The CDR3 regions of human TCRbeta chains were analyzed by immunosequencing. On the authors' methods: Repertoire TCRs were matched against a reference library of SARS-CoV-2-specific TCRs generated with the MIRA antigen-specificity platform. Breadth was defined as the fraction of unique TCRs that were SARS-CoV-2-associated, and depth was defined as the fraction of total T cells that were SARS-CoV-2-associated. Using the MIRA data, each spike-specific TCR was mapped to the spike region that the TCR reacts to and placed in a CD4 or CD8 class. Log10-transformed breadth and depth values were compared by one-way ANOVA with Sidak's multiple comparisons tests. TCRdb retrieved this table from immuneACCESS and kept in-frame rearrangements only. Not all clones are present; in checked studies, unresolved V genes account for under half, and no reason is known for the remainder. That table gives V, J and clone size, and the DNA gave D and trimming. For this sample there are about 100,000 clones; approximately 92% appear just once. The top ten clones comprise approximately 9.3% of the sample.

This entry is derived from a study of T cell responses to AZD1222 COVID-19 vaccine (dated by TCRdb to the early 2020s). In the study overall: A total of approximately 250 trial participants underwent TCR sequencing, of whom about 210 had received two doses of AZD1222 and around 26 had received two doses of the MenACWY control vaccine. Trial participants were enrolled by age into subgroups of 18-55, 56-69 and 70-plus years, and around 150, 28 and 57 TCR-sequenced participants, respectively, were included in these subgroups. What the authors observed across the whole study: Because no day 14 peak-response samples were available, the repertoires could be characterized only after the peak T cell response. The 56-69-year group was small, and its depth increase did not reach significance, likely because of low power. After two AZD1222 doses, spike-specific TCR breadth and depth were significantly higher than at day 0 and than in MenACWY recipients. Epitopes outside the regions mutated in the B.1.351 and B.1.1.7 variants were reportedly recognized by nearly half of the unique spike-specific TCRs. Conclusions about previously exposed vaccinees are limited, since just six AZD1222 recipients were seropositive for SARS-CoV-2 at baseline. The vaccine-associated CD4 TCRs covered the entire spike protein, and the dominant responses fell in regions 160-218 and 743-854. Participants were mostly white British and included more females than males, and it was suggested by the authors that clonal diversity may have been underestimated.

The time point tag for this specimen amounts to: about 28 days (+/-7) after the second vaccine dose. AZD1222 recipients with second doses at about 4 weeks or about 12 weeks were pooled, because spike-specific TCR depth and breadth did not differ between schedules. Vaccinee samples came from UK trials COV001 and COV002, including a single-blind randomized controlled phase 2/3 trial of AZD1222 (ChAdOx1 nCoV-19) in healthy adults. For TCRbeta chain sequencing, PBMC samples from trial participants were taken at day 0 and at day 28 after the second dose. V is pared back by 3 bases and J by 1 base, with 9 bases lying between the germline termini. Reading the germline V gene (reference sequence) gives CDR1 LNHDA and CDR2 SQIVND. Spanning cysteine to phenylalanine, the CDR3 consists of 14 amino acids. The retained sequence is limited to the CDR3, 42 bases, with the frame set at the first base.

The V and J segments used are TRBV19 and TRBJ1-1; too little of a D gene remains to name it. Here the sequenced sample was peripheral blood, taken 28 days after the second AZD1222 dose. This TCR was sampled from an adult who received the AZD1222 COVID-19 vaccine. The CDR3 corresponds to CASSILPRNTEAFF. The sequenced DNA: TGTGCCAGTAGTATTCTTCCAAGGAACACTGAAGCTTTCTTT.